The 4 T cell receptor beta chains reported below all come from one sample, sequenced in a study of blood T cell repertoires in COVID-19. TCRdb keeps only in-frame clones here, not all; method: immunoSEQ multiplex PCR. Seen here are a few hundred thousand clones, approximately 88% observed once, and the top ten hold 3%. Sequences were obtained from peripheral blood. The receptors shown here come from a woman aged 25 to 45 with COVID-19, enrolled during active disease.

The chain employs TRBV9 and TRBJ2-2; TRBD2 matches 7 bases. Looked up from germline, CDR1 is SGDLS and CDR2 is YYNGEE. The CDR3 contains 18 residues. Trimming took 0 bases from V and 5 from J; bases not matched to a gene: 13. CDR3: CASSVGLAGPSGTGELFF. CDR3 DNA sequence: TGTGCCAGCAGCGTAGGGTTAGCGGGCCCGTCAGGGACCGGGGAGCTGTTTTTT.

The rearrangement links TRBV5-1 to TRBJ1-6, with D perhaps TRBD1 (5 bases). The germline CDR1 and CDR2 sequences are SGHRS and YFSETQ. V lost 0 bases to trimming and J lost 10 bases, with 14 bases between them. The CDR3 length is 15 residues. In DNA form, the CDR3 reads TGCGCCAGCAGCTTGGAAGTGGGACTGAAGTCACCCCTCCACTTT. Translating gives CASSLEVGLKSPLHF.

V usage is TRBV4-2 and J usage is TRBJ2-1, with TRBD2 matching 9 bases. The CDR3 is 16 amino acids. Per the germline V gene, CDR1 is LGHNA and CDR2 is YNFKEQ. V was pared by 0 bases and J by 8 bases, with 8 bases of the junction left unmatched. The CDR3 reads CASSQDRGLASDEQFF. The DNA of the CDR3 is TGTGCCAGCAGCCAAGATAGGGGACTAGCATCTGATGAGCAGTTCTTC.

The chain joins TRBV7-2 to TRBJ1-1, with 8 bases lining up with TRBD1. Germline CDR1 SGHTA, CDR2 FQGNSA. This CDR3 spans 14 amino acids. The J segment lost 5 bases and the V segment lost 1 base, leaving 3 bases of the junction unmatched. The CDR3 region is CASSLVHRGTEAFF. The CDR3 nucleotides are TGTGCCAGCAGCTTAGTACACAGGGGGACTGAAGCTTTCTTT.